These 21 T cell receptor beta chains came from one sample sequenced in a study of identical twins. One entry per CDR3 protein results from TCRdb running MiXCR on the 5' RACE reads. The sample includes hundreds of thousands of distinct CDR3 sequences, about 12% of them seen just once. The same data also contributed to another study, on yellow fever vaccine responses in identical twins.

The sequenced sample consisted of CD8+ T cells sorted from blood. These receptors all come from a woman aged 18-29 years in good health.

There are many counts of this clonotype. The chain employs TRBV12-3 or TRBV12-4 and TRBJ2-7; D is undetermined. The CDR3 consists of 11 residues. The germline V and J ends were trimmed by 3 bases and 5 bases, with 5 bases remaining between them. CDR3 loop: CASSFGDEQYF. DNA of the CDR3: TGTGCCAGCAGTTTTGGAGACGAGCAGTACTTC.

V gene TRBV7-9 combines with J gene TRBJ2-7, with D uncertain. V was pared by 8 bases and J by 2 bases, with 13 bases between. CDR3 length equals 13 residues. In germline, CDR1 is SEHNR, CDR2 FQNEAQ (reference sequence). The CDR3 DNA follows: TGTGCCAGCGTCCCGGACCACACCTACGAGCAGTACTTC. The encoded protein is CASVPDHTYEQYF.

A remark on this clonotype: An end of the junction does not agree with germline; a read error may underlie this. The rearrangement links TRBV28 to TRBJ2-1, with 7 bases fitting TRBD2. The CDR3 has 15 residues. Germline V gene sequence: CDR1 MDHEN, CDR2 SYDVKM. CDR3 sequence (DNA): TGTGCCAGCAGTCTACCGGGGGAGGGTTACAATGAGCAGTTGTTC. This gives the protein CASSLPGEGYNEQLF.

The chain carries TRBV28 and TRBJ2-5; D is ambiguous. Per the germline V gene, CDR1 is MDHEN and CDR2 is SYDVKM. This CDR3 has 13 residues. V was cut by 3 bases and J by 5 bases, with 10 bases left in between. The DNA for the CDR3 is TGTGCCAGCAGTTTGCCCGAGGTTGAGACCCAGTACTTC. It translates to CASSLPEVETQYF.

This clonotype occurred a few times. The chain combines TRBV28 with TRBJ2-3; a weak D match, TRBD1 (5 bases). CDR1 is MDHEN and CDR2 is SYDVKM in the germline V gene. Trimming stripped 4 bases from V and 4 bases from J, with 12 bases between. The CDR3 totals 14 residues. The CDR3 bases are TGTGCCAGCAGTTCCCAGGGTTCCCCAGATACGCAGTATTTT. Protein sequence: CASSSQGSPDTQYF.

This clonotype was recorded a few times. This rearrangement joins TRBV16 to TRBJ1-4, with D unclear. With 0 bases removed from V and 7 bases from J, the gap between germline ends came to 6 bases. CDR3 length: 13 residues. Germline V gene lookup returns CDR1 KGHSY and CDR2 FQNENV. CDR3 protein: CASSQSGFEKLFF. The CDR3 bases are TGTGCCAGCAGCCAATCAGGGTTTGAAAAACTGTTTTTT. The full variable domain, with the rest looked up from reference TRBV16 and TRBJ1-4, is GEEVAQTPKHLVRGEGQKAKLYCAPIKGHSYVFWYQQVLKNEFKFLISFQNENVFDETGMPKERFSAKCLPNSPCSLEIQATKLEDSAVYFCASSQSGFEKLFFGSGTQLSVL.

The chain is built from TRBV11-2 and TRBJ2-1; D gene ambiguous. CDR1 SGHAT and CDR2 FQNNGV come from the germline V gene. Trimming pared 0 bases from V and 7 bases from J, leaving 10 bases between. This CDR3 region has 14 residues. CDR3 DNA sequence: TGTGCCAGCAGCTTAGAAGGCGCCGTGAATGAGCAGTTCTTC. Translation: CASSLEGAVNEQFF.

This clonotype was counted a few times. The chain has TRBV4-2 and TRBJ1-5; D perhaps matches TRBD1 (6 bases). Germline V gene lookup returns CDR1 LGHNA and CDR2 YNFKEQ. The CDR3 is 15 amino acids. V lost 0 bases to trimming and J lost 3 bases, with 9 bases between them. Here the CDR3 reads CASSQEWTDNQPQHF. As DNA, the CDR3 is TGTGCCAGCAGCCAAGAATGGACAGACAATCAGCCCCAGCATTTT.

Only a few counts were recorded for this clonotype. The chain recombines TRBV6-1 with TRBJ2-7, with D possibly matching TRBD1 (6 bases). Trimming stripped 9 bases from V and 2 bases from J, with 20 bases between. The CDR3 runs 15 residues. CDR1 is MNHNS and CDR2 is SASEGT in the germline V gene. The CDR3 sequence: CASRQQGLGAYEQYV. The CDR3 DNA follows: TGTGCCAGTCGACAACAGGGCCTAGGAGCCTACGAGCAGTACGTC.

The genes are TRBV20-1 and TRBJ2-1; 12 bases are a match to TRBD2. Trimming cost V 0 bases and J 0 bases; bases outside gene matches: 6. Germline lookup yields CDR1 DFQATT and CDR2 SNEGSKA (reference sequence). The CDR3 is made up of 18 amino acids. The CDR3 region is CSAREELAGGGSYNEQFF. The CDR3 DNA sequence: TGCAGTGCTAGAGAGGAGCTAGCGGGAGGGGGCTCCTACAATGAGCAGTTCTTC.

The chain employs TRBV2 and TRBJ2-7; 7 bases agree with TRBD1. Germline CDR1 is SNHLY and CDR2 is FYNNEI. The CDR3 covers 13 residues. V was pared by 6 bases and J by 5 bases, with 7 bases of the junction left unmatched. This CDR3 is CASSLMTGNEQYV. CDR3 sequence (DNA): TGTGCCAGCAGCCTAATGACAGGGAACGAGCAGTACGTC.

This clonotype was recorded a few times. The V and J genes are TRBV7-9 and TRBJ2-3; the D is unclear. The CDR3 is made up of 15 amino acids. The germline V gene encodes CDR1 SEHNR and CDR2 FQNEAQ (reference sequence). Trimming pared 2 bases from V and 0 bases from J, leaving 9 bases between. The CDR3 region is CASSLPYGSTDTQYF. In nucleotides, the CDR3 is TGTGCCAGCAGCTTACCATATGGTAGCACAGATACGCAGTATTTT. The variable domain in full, with the rest retrieved from reference TRBV7-9 and TRBJ2-3, is DTGVSQNPRHKITKRGQNVTFRCDPISEHNRLYWYRQTLGQGPEFLTYFQNEAQLEKSRLLSDRFSAERPKGSFSTLEIQRTEQGDSAMYLCASSLPYGSTDTQYFGPGTRLTVL.

The V and J genes are TRBV9 and TRBJ2-1; no definite D call. The CDR3 loop spans 15 amino acids. The V gene lost 0 bases and the J gene lost 0 bases, with 7 bases spanning the gap. CDR1 SGDLS and CDR2 YYNGEE come from the germline V gene. The CDR3 nucleotides are TGTGCCAGCAGCGTAGAGGGTTTCTCCTACAATGAGCAGTTCTTC. Translated, it gives CASSVEGFSYNEQFF.

The chain carries TRBV19 and TRBJ2-1; 7 bases agree with TRBD2. Germline V gene lookup returns CDR1 LNHDA and CDR2 SQIVND (reference sequence). With V trimmed by 5 bases and J by 7 bases, 8 bases remained unmatched. CDR3 size: 14 residues. As DNA, the CDR3 is TGTGCCAGTAGTGAGGGTATGGGGGGGAATGAGCAGTTCTTC. Its translation is CASSEGMGGNEQFF.

The chain recombines TRBV10-3 with TRBJ2-5; TRBD2 matches at 11 bases. Trimming at V came to 4 bases and at J to 3 bases, leaving 4 bases not matched to a gene. CDR1 is ENHRY, CDR2 SYGVKD, per germline. This CDR3 is 15 amino acids long. This chain's CDR3 is CAISVPTSGKETQYF. The CDR3 nucleotides read TGTGCCATCAGTGTCCCGACTAGCGGGAAAGAGACCCAGTACTTC.

This clonotype occurred a few times. V and J are TRBV20-1 and TRBJ2-3, with TRBD2 identical over 9 bases. The CDR3 runs to 13 residues. From germline, CDR1 is DFQATT and CDR2 SNEGSKA (reference sequence). Trimming took 5 bases from V and 11 from J; bases not matched to a gene: 11. CDR3 in DNA: TGCAGTGCTGGAGGGGGACAGCGGGGGGTGCAGTATTTT. Its translation: CSAGGGQRGVQYF.

The gene calls are TRBV9 and TRBJ1-2; D is uncertain. The CDR3 has 12 residues. The V end lost 4 bases, the J end lost 3 bases, and 7 bases lay between the germline ends. Germline V gene data show CDR1 as SGDLS and CDR2 as YYNGEE. The chain's CDR3 is CASSTEYYGYTF. The CDR3 DNA reads as TGTGCCAGCAGCACCGAGTACTATGGCTACACCTTC.

This clonotype was seen a handful of times. V gene TRBV9 combines with J gene TRBJ2-7; TRBD2 agrees at 7 bases. The germline V gene encodes CDR1 SGDLS and CDR2 YYNGEE. V was clipped by 4 bases and J by 0 bases; unmatched bases: 7. CDR3 length: 15 residues. CDR3 region: CASSPTSVSSYEQYF. CDR3 nucleotide sequence: TGTGCCAGCAGCCCTACTAGCGTAAGCTCCTACGAGCAGTACTTC.

The genes are TRBV27 and TRBJ2-5; D gene uncertain. The germline CDR1 and CDR2 sequences are MNHEY and SMNVEV (reference sequence). The CDR3 has 13 residues. V shed 6 bases and J shed 2 bases, with 10 bases lying between them. CDR3 sequence (DNA): TGTGCCAGCAGCCTACGGGTACAAGAGACCCAGTACTTC. It encodes CASSLRVQETQYF.

This clonotype was recorded a few times. The J gene is TRBJ1-5, the V gene TRBV2; D call uncertain. CDR3 length: 14 amino acids. Germline V gene data show CDR1 as SNHLY and CDR2 as FYNNEI. V dropped 2 bases and J dropped 4 bases, with 9 bases sitting between them. The CDR3 DNA follows: TGTGCCAGCAGTGAACTGGTGGGAAATCAGCCCCAGCATTTT. Protein sequence: CASSELVGNQPQHF.

Only a few counts were recorded for this clonotype. This rearrangement joins TRBV7-9 to TRBJ2-2; D gene uncertain. V shed 5 bases and J shed 0 bases, with 13 bases lying between them. The CDR3 contains 16 residues. Per the germline V gene, CDR1 is SEHNR and CDR2 is FQNEAQ (reference sequence). CDR3 nucleotides: TGTGCCAGCAGCCCCCGAACTCTCGCGAACACCGGGGAGCTGTTTTTT. Its translation is CASSPRTLANTGELFF.